These 27 T cell receptor beta chains were all obtained from the same sample, sequenced in a study of blood T cell repertoires in COVID-19 (dated by TCRdb to the early 2020s). The library was prepared using the immunoSEQ multiplex PCR assay. TCRdb re-hosts the immuneACCESS table, in-frame sequences only. Its copies lack some clones; in the studies checked, an unresolved V gene accounts for under half of them, and the cause for the rest is not known. For this sample the table gives approximately 220,000 clones, of which roughly 85% were detected only once. Roughly 2.5% of the sample comes from the top ten. Sequenced sample: peripheral blood. These TCRs come from a woman aged 35 to 49 with active or convalescent COVID-19.

This clone was counted between two and nine times. V and J are TRBV24-1 and TRBJ1-2, with D unclear. The CDR3 has 16 residues. With 2 bases removed from V and 5 bases from J, the gap between germline ends came to 17 bases. Germline V gene data show CDR1 as KGHDR and CDR2 as SFDVKD. The CDR3 loop reads CATSDSAPSSGYGYTF. CDR3 sequence (DNA): TGTGCCACCAGTGATTCGGCACCTTCATCGGGATATGGCTACACCTTC.

This sequence joins TRBV19 and TRBJ2-3, with TRBD2 matching over 9 bases. With V trimmed by 5 bases and J by 3 bases, 6 bases remained unmatched. CDR3 size: 15 residues. Germline-derived CDR1 and CDR2 are LNHDA and SQIVND (reference sequence). CDR3 protein: CASSPSGVQTDTQYF. The CDR3 DNA reads as TGTGCCAGTAGTCCTAGCGGGGTCCAGACAGATACGCAGTATTTT.

V is TRBV5-1 and J is TRBJ1-6, with a tentative D call TRBD1 (6 bases). The CDR3 runs to 15 residues. Trimming took 0 bases from V and 8 from J, leaving 12 bases between them. Germline CDR1 SGHRS, CDR2 YFSETQ. CDR3 DNA sequence: TGCGCCAGCAGCTTGGGGACAGCCGCGGATTCACCCCTCCACTTT. Protein sequence: CASSLGTAADSPLHF. The full variable domain, rest sourced from reference TRBV5-1 and TRBJ1-6, is KAGVTQTPRYLIKTRGQQVTLSCSPISGHRSVSWYQQTPGQGLQFLFEYFSETQRNKGNFPGRFSGRQFSNSRSEMNVSTLELGDSALYLCASSLGTAADSPLHFGNGTRLTVT.

The CDR3 loop reads CASSLGGVGANVLTF. DNA for the CDR3: TGTGCCAGCAGCCTGGGGGGGGTTGGGGCCAACGTCCTGACTTTC. The genes are TRBV4-2 and TRBJ2-6; 7 bases line up with TRBD2. J lost 3 bases, V lost 4 bases, and 3 bases had no gene match. The CDR3 is 15 amino acids. In germline, CDR1 is LGHNA, CDR2 YNFKEQ.

The V and J genes are TRBV19 and TRBJ1-6; TRBD1 matches at 9 bases. Germline V lookup: CDR1 LNHDA, CDR2 SQIVND (reference sequence). This CDR3 has 14 amino acids. The J segment lost 8 bases and the V segment lost 7 bases, leaving 6 bases of the junction unmatched. The CDR3 reads CASMDRGRDSPLHF. For the CDR3, the DNA is TGTGCCAGTATGGACAGGGGAAGGGATTCACCCCTCCACTTT.

The V gene is TRBV11-3, the J gene TRBJ1-3; D gene unclear. CDR1 is SGHNT, CDR2 YENEEA, per germline. The CDR3 consists of 15 residues. The V gene lost 1 base and the J gene lost 0 bases, with 7 bases spanning the gap. CDR3 DNA sequence: TGTGCCAGCAGCTTAGGCCGGTTCTCTGGAAACACCATATATTTT. Its protein is CASSLGRFSGNTIYF.

The chain couples TRBV3-1 (or the pseudogene TRBV3-2) to TRBJ1-6, with TRBD1 identical over 8 bases. CDR3 length: 16 residues. The germline CDR1 and CDR2 sequences are LGHDT and YNNKEL (reference sequence). V trimming: 2 bases; J trimming: 6 bases; junction bases outside the gene matches: 6. The CDR3 reads CASSQSGQGGNSPLHF. DNA of the CDR3: TGTGCCAGCAGCCAATCCGGACAGGGAGGTAATTCACCCCTCCACTTT.

The rearrangement uses TRBV29-1 and TRBJ1-1; TRBD1 matches 7 bases. The length of the CDR3 is 14 residues. J lost 4 bases, V lost 4 bases, and 9 bases had no gene match. Germline lookup yields CDR1 SQVTM and CDR2 ANQGSEA. The CDR3 loop is CSVVGHRGATEAFF. CDR3 coding DNA: TGCAGCGTTGTCGGGCACAGGGGAGCCACTGAAGCTTTCTTT.

The V gene is TRBV7-8, the J gene TRBJ2-3, with TRBD1 as a possible D gene (6 bases). Germline-derived CDR1 and CDR2 are SGHVS and FQNEAQ. V was clipped by 3 bases and J by 0 bases, with 7 bases between them. The CDR3 is 14 amino acids. CDR3: CASSLDRSTDTQYF. The DNA of the CDR3 is TGTGCCAGCAGCTTGGACAGAAGCACAGATACGCAGTATTTT.

J is TRBJ2-5 and V is TRBV3-1 (or the pseudogene TRBV3-2); D is perhaps TRBD1 (6 bases). This CDR3 region has 16 residues. Germline lookup yields CDR1 LGHDT and CDR2 YNNKEL (reference sequence). Trimming stripped 1 base from V and 2 bases from J, with 14 bases between. CDR3 nucleotide sequence: TGTGCCAGCAGCCAAGGGTGGGCAGGGGCGCAAGAGACCCAGTACTTC. Translated, it gives CASSQGWAGAQETQYF.

By proportion, this clone is medium-sized. The chain combines TRBV29-1 with TRBJ1-1; TRBD1 matches 7 bases. The CDR3 is 14 residues long. The V gene end was trimmed by 4 bases and the J gene end by 6 bases; junction bases not matched to a gene: 11. CDR1 is SQVTM and CDR2 is ANQGSEA in the germline V gene. The CDR3 coding sequence is TGCAGCGTTGGTTTAACAGGGGCGGCCTCTGAAGCTTTCTTT. It yields the protein CSVGLTGAASEAFF.

The chain has TRBV7-9 and TRBJ1-4, with 9 nucleotides matching TRBD1. The CDR3 runs 16 residues. CDR1 is SEHNR, CDR2 FQNEAQ, per germline (reference sequence). Trimming removed 0 bases from V and 7 bases from J; junction bases left unmatched: 6. The CDR3 DNA reads TGTGCCAGCAGCTTAGCTATGGGACAGGGTGCTGAAAAACTGTTTTTT. This encodes CASSLAMGQGAEKLFF.

V gene TRBV29-1 combines with J gene TRBJ1-3, with 8 bases that match TRBD1. The CDR3 contains 15 residues. J lost 4 bases, V lost 2 bases, and 7 bases had no gene match. The germline gives CDR1 SQVTM, CDR2 ANQGSEA. The CDR3 sequence: CSVESGQGRGNTIYF. The DNA for the CDR3 is TGCAGCGTTGAATCCGGACAGGGAAGGGGAAACACCATATATTTT.

This clone has just a few counts. The chain links TRBV7-9 to TRBJ1-2; D remains ambiguous. Germline V lookup: CDR1 SEHNR, CDR2 FQNEAQ (reference sequence). V lost 0 bases, J lost 8 bases, and 16 bases lay in between. CDR3 length: 15 amino acids. The CDR3 is CASSLASMNKRGYTF. In nucleotides, the CDR3 is TGTGCCAGCAGCTTAGCTTCGATGAACAAAAGAGGCTACACCTTC.

This clone appeared a few times. V and J are TRBV28 and TRBJ2-7, with 9 bases aligning to TRBD1. V gave up 5 bases and J gave up 3 bases; unmatched junction bases: 5. Germline V CDR1 and CDR2: MDHEN, SYDVKM. The CDR3 runs to 14 residues. CDR3 sequence (DNA): TGTGCCAGCAGTGCAACAGGGGGCTTCTACGAGCAGTACTTC. Encoded protein: CASSATGGFYEQYF.

This clone was seen only a few times. The gene calls are TRBV5-1 and TRBJ1-1, with D maybe TRBD1 (5 bases). V dropped 6 bases and J dropped 5 bases, with 20 bases sitting between them. Germline assignment: CDR1 SGHRS and CDR2 YFSETQ. The CDR3 is made up of 15 amino acids. The CDR3 DNA sequence: TGCGCCAGCAAAAGTCGGGCGGGGACCGAGACTGAAGCTTTCTTT. The encoded protein is CASKSRAGTETEAFF.

The chain combines TRBV18 with TRBJ1-1; a weak D match, TRBD1 (5 bases). Trimming pared 2 bases from V and 4 bases from J, leaving 14 bases between. Per germline, CDR1 KGHSH and CDR2 LQKENI. The CDR3 is made up of 15 amino acids. The CDR3 DNA sequence: TGTGCCAGCTCACCAAGTATAGGGGCGGTCACTGAAGCTTTCTTT. Translated: CASSPSIGAVTEAFF.

This rearrangement joins TRBV6-1 to TRBJ1-2, with TRBD1 as a possible D gene (5 bases). This CDR3 spans 13 amino acids. CDR1 is MNHNS, CDR2 SASEGT, per germline. The V end lost 2 bases, the J end lost 6 bases, and 10 bases lay between the germline ends. CDR3 sequence: CASSETGEHGYTF. The DNA of the CDR3 is TGTGCCAGCAGTGAAACAGGTGAACATGGCTACACCTTC.

The CDR3 here is CASSPPGLGNNEQFF. The DNA for the CDR3 is TGTGCCAGCAGCCCTCCGGGACTAGGAAACAATGAGCAGTTCTTC. The rearrangement uses TRBV11-3 and TRBJ2-1; TRBD2 matches at 8 bases. CDR3 size: 15 residues. Germline loops: CDR1 SGHNT, CDR2 YENEEA. After removal of 5 bases from V and 5 bases from J, the junction contained 8 bases not matched to a gene.

This sequence joins TRBV21-1 and TRBJ2-7; whether TRBD1, the table's D call, matches the DNA was not checked. TRBV21-1 is an annotated pseudogene. This CDR3 region has 16 residues. The CDR3 bases are TGTGCCAGCAGCACTAACAGGGGGCCCCCCTCCTACGAGCAGTACTTC. Its protein product is CASSTNRGPPSYEQYF.

The rearrangement uses TRBV28 and TRBJ1-2, with TRBD1 matching 8 bases. Trimming removed 2 bases from V and 5 bases from J; junction bases left unmatched: 7. The CDR3 has 15 amino acids. Germline values: CDR1 MDHEN, CDR2 SYDVKM. The CDR3 DNA reads TGTGCCAGCAGTTTAGACGCAGGGGGCTCTTATGGCTACACCTTC. This translates into CASSLDAGGSYGYTF.

The genes are TRBV7-6 and TRBJ1-1; possible D gene TRBD1, 5 bases. The CDR3 is 14 residues long. Trimming stripped 0 bases from V and 2 bases from J, with 7 bases between. Germline values: CDR1 SGHVS, CDR2 FNYEAQ. The CDR3 spells CASSLAGRNTEAFF. The CDR3 region has the DNA TGTGCCAGCAGCTTAGCGGGGCGAAACACTGAAGCTTTCTTT.

This chain links TRBV12-2 with TRBJ2-2; the D call in the table, TRBD1, was not verified against the DNA. TRBV12-2 is designated a pseudogene. The CDR3 spans 12 residues. The CDR3 is CASQGGTGELFF. For the CDR3, the DNA is TGTGCATCGCAGGGGGGTACCGGGGAGCTGTTTTTT.

The chain couples TRBV11-3 to TRBJ1-1; D unclear. This CDR3 spans 12 amino acids. V was pared by 6 bases and J by 1 base, with 6 bases between. Germline assignment: CDR1 SGHNT and CDR2 YENEEA. In nucleotides, the CDR3 is TGTGCCAGCAGGGCGGGGAACACTGAAGCTTTCTTT. It is translated as CASRAGNTEAFF.

The chain recombines TRBV7-6 with TRBJ2-2; maybe TRBD1 (5 bases). CDR1 is SGHVS and CDR2 is FNYEAQ in the germline V gene. The germline V and J ends were trimmed by 5 bases and 4 bases, with 11 bases remaining between them. This CDR3 is built from 14 residues. The CDR3 sequence is CASSQWGGTGELFF. The CDR3 DNA follows: TGTGCCAGCAGCCAGTGGGGCGGCACCGGGGAGCTGTTTTTT.

The gene calls are TRBV2 and TRBJ2-5, with D maybe TRBD2 (5 bases). Germline CDR1 reads SNHLY; CDR2 reads FYNNEI. This CDR3 is 15 amino acids long. V gave up 8 bases and J gave up 4 bases, with 20 bases separating them. The CDR3 region is CASQLEGSVGETQYF. DNA of the CDR3: TGTGCCAGCCAACTAGAAGGGTCCGTCGGAGAGACCCAGTACTTC.

The chain recombines TRBV13 with TRBJ2-1; 14 nucleotides match TRBD2. V shed 5 bases, J shed 9 bases, and the junction held 9 bases outside the gene matches. The CDR3 sequence is 16 residues long. Germline V gene data show CDR1 as PRHDT and CDR2 as FYEKMQ (reference sequence). The CDR3 reads CASSRRGLAGVLEQFF. In DNA, the CDR3 is TGTGCCAGCAGCCGTCGGGGACTAGCGGGAGTTCTTGAGCAGTTCTTC. The full variable domain, completed using reference TRBV13 and TRBJ2-1, is AAGVIQSPRHLIKEKRETATLKCYPIPRHDTVYWYQQGPGQDPQFLISFYEKMQSDKGSIPDRFSAQQFSDYHSELNMSSLELGDSALYFCASSRRGLAGVLEQFFGPGTRLTVL.